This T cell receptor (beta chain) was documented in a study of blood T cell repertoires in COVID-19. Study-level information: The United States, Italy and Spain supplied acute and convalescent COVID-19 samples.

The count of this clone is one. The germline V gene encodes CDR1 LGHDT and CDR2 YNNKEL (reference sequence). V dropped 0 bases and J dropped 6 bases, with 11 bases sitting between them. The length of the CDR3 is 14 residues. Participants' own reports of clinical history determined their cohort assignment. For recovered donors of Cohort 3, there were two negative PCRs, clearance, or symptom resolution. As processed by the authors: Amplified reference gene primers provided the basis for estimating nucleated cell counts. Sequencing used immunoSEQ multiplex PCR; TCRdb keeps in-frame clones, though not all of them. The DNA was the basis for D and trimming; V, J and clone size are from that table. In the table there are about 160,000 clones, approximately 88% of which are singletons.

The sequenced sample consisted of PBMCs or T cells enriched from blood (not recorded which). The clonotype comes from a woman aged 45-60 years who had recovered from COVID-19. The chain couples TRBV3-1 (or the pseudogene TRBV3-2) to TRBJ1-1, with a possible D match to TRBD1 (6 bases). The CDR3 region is CASSQDQAGAEAFF. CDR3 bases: TGTGCCAGCAGCCAAGATCAGGCAGGGGCTGAAGCTTTCTTT.